A selection of T cell receptor beta chains follows, all from one sample in a study of T cell repertoires in cytomegalovirus infection. TCRdb ran MiXCR on the reads and lists one entry per CDR3 protein. The sample lists about 530,000 distinct CDR3 sequences, roughly 29% occurring once. The sequencing input was PBMCs. The receptors here all came from a human donor in good health (CMV status not recorded). Some clones in this sample may be carry-over from other donors' samples. CDR3s include the opening cysteine and the closing phenylalanine or tryptophan. Each record gives: D gene, J gene, clone size, CDR3 length, V gene, CDR3 DNA, CDR3 protein. The D gene is left open where the match is weak. The size of a clone is reported for some rows only, either as once, few or many, or as a class for expanded clones.

D gene: TRBD2
J gene: TRBJ2-7
clone size: .
CDR3 length: 16
V gene: TRBV6-5
CDR3 DNA: TGTGCCAGCAGTTACTGGGGACTAGCGGGAGGGTACGAGCAGTACTTC
CDR3 protein: CASSYWGLAGGYEQYF

D gene: TRBD1
J gene: TRBJ1-5
clone size: .
CDR3 length: 16
V gene: TRBV7-9
CDR3 DNA: TGTGCCAGCTCCTCATCCGGGACAGGGAGGAATCAGCCCCAGCATTTT
CDR3 protein: CASSSSGTGRNQPQHF

D gene: .
J gene: TRBJ1-2
clone size: few
CDR3 length: 15
V gene: TRBV4-1
CDR3 DNA: TGCGCCAGCAGCCAAGTGGGCAGGGGAAAGTATGGCTACACCTTC
CDR3 protein: CASSQVGRGKYGYTF

D gene: .
J gene: TRBJ1-5
clone size: .
CDR3 length: 15
V gene: TRBV20-1
CDR3 DNA: TGCAGTGCTAGAGAGGGCAGGGCCCAGAGTCAGCCCCAGCATTTT
CDR3 protein: CSAREGRAQSQPQHF

D gene: .
J gene: TRBJ1-1
clone size: .
CDR3 length: 14
V gene: TRBV6-2/TRBV6-3
CDR3 DNA: TGTGCCAGCAGGGTATCGGGTGGATCCTCTGAAGCTTTCTTT
CDR3 protein: CASRVSGGSSEAFF

D gene: TRBD1
J gene: TRBJ1-2
clone size: .
CDR3 length: 13
V gene: TRBV30
CDR3 DNA: TGTGCCTGGAAGGTCAGGGGGGAAAATGGCTACACCTTC
CDR3 protein: CAWKVRGENGYTF

D gene: .
J gene: TRBJ1-2
clone size: .
CDR3 length: 11
V gene: TRBV29-1
CDR3 DNA: TGCAGCGTTGTTGGCGGAGGAGGCTACACCTTC
CDR3 protein: CSVVGGGGYTF

D gene: .
J gene: TRBJ2-2
clone size: few
CDR3 length: 15
V gene: TRBV7-9
CDR3 DNA: TGTGCCAGCACCCATCCCCTGGAGGGCACCGGGGAGCTGTTTTTT
CDR3 protein: CASTHPLEGTGELFF

D gene: TRBD1
J gene: TRBJ1-2
clone size: many
CDR3 length: 18
V gene: TRBV28
CDR3 DNA: TGTGCCAGCAGTCACGGTCGAAAATGGACAGGGAGTAACTATGGCTACACCTTC
CDR3 protein: CASSHGRKWTGSNYGYTF

D gene: .
J gene: TRBJ2-1
clone size: .
CDR3 length: 12
V gene: TRBV7-9
CDR3 DNA: TGTGCCAGCAGCTTAGGGACGGGAGAGCAGTTCTTC
CDR3 protein: CASSLGTGEQFF

D gene: .
J gene: TRBJ1-2
clone size: .
CDR3 length: 14
V gene: TRBV12-3/TRBV12-4
CDR3 DNA: TGTGCCAGCAGCCAGACAACAGGGAAGAATGGCTACACCTTC
CDR3 protein: CASSQTTGKNGYTF

D gene: TRBD1
J gene: TRBJ1-5
clone size: few
CDR3 length: 15
V gene: TRBV19
CDR3 DNA: TGTGCCAGTAGTACAGGACAGGGTATAGCTCAGCCCCAGCATTTT
CDR3 protein: CASSTGQGIAQPQHF

D gene: .
J gene: TRBJ2-7
clone size: many
CDR3 length: 14
V gene: TRBV7-2
CDR3 DNA: TGTGCCAGCAGCTTTCGGGACGGATCTTCCGAGCAGTACTTC
CDR3 protein: CASSFRDGSSEQYF

D gene: .
J gene: TRBJ1-2
clone size: few
CDR3 length: 12
V gene: TRBV20-1
CDR3 DNA: TGCAGTGCTAGAGCTTCTAACTATGGCTACACCTTC
CDR3 protein: CSARASNYGYTF

D gene: .
J gene: TRBJ2-1
clone size: .
CDR3 length: 13
V gene: TRBV6-5
CDR3 DNA: TGTGCCAGCACTGGCGGAGGCCGAAATGAGCAGTTCTTC
CDR3 protein: CASTGGGRNEQFF

D gene: .
J gene: TRBJ1-6
clone size: .
CDR3 length: 13
V gene: TRBV28
CDR3 DNA: TGTGTCAGTCGGGGGAGTGGGAATTCACCCCTCCACTTT
CDR3 protein: CVSRGSGNSPLHF

D gene: .
J gene: TRBJ2-3
clone size: few
CDR3 length: 16
V gene: TRBV6-2/TRBV6-3
CDR3 DNA: TGTGCCAGCAGCCCCTACAGGCGGGAAATCCAAGATACGCAGTATTTT
CDR3 protein: CASSPYRREIQDTQYF

D gene: TRBD1
J gene: TRBJ2-2
clone size: .
CDR3 length: 15
V gene: TRBV14
CDR3 DNA: TGTGCCAGCAGCCAGGAGGGACAGGGGGCTAGGGAGCTGTTTTTT
CDR3 protein: CASSQEGQGARELFF

D gene: .
J gene: TRBJ2-3
clone size: few
CDR3 length: 15
V gene: TRBV5-4
CDR3 DNA: TGTGCCAGCAGCTTGGCCGAAGAAGGGAGAGATACGCAGTATTTT
CDR3 protein: CASSLAEEGRDTQYF

D gene: .
J gene: TRBJ1-5
clone size: .
CDR3 length: 15
V gene: TRBV6-6
CDR3 DNA: TGTGCCAGCAGGAGGGACAAATATAGCAATCAGCCCCAGCATTTT
CDR3 protein: CASRRDKYSNQPQHF

D gene: TRBD2
J gene: TRBJ2-5
clone size: many
CDR3 length: 15
V gene: TRBV12-3/TRBV12-4
CDR3 DNA: TGTGCCAGCAGCTTAGGGGCGGGAGCGCAAGAGACCCAGTACTTC
CDR3 protein: CASSLGAGAQETQYF

D gene: .
J gene: TRBJ2-3
clone size: few
CDR3 length: 14
V gene: TRBV5-4
CDR3 DNA: TGTGCCAGCAGCCAACACGGGACCACAGATACGCAGTATTTT
CDR3 protein: CASSQHGTTDTQYF

D gene: .
J gene: TRBJ1-2
clone size: .
CDR3 length: 11
V gene: TRBV29-1
CDR3 DNA: TGCAGCGTTGATGGAGTAGGCGGCTACACCTTC
CDR3 protein: CSVDGVGGYTF

D gene: TRBD1
J gene: TRBJ1-2
clone size: .
CDR3 length: 15
V gene: TRBV7-2
CDR3 DNA: TGTGCCAGCAGCTTAGATTCTACAGGGGACTATGGCTACACCTTC
CDR3 protein: CASSLDSTGDYGYTF

D gene: TRBD2
J gene: TRBJ2-1
clone size: many
CDR3 length: 15
V gene: TRBV7-2
CDR3 DNA: TGTGCCAGCAGCTTTAAAGGCGGGAGGTACAATGAGCAGTTCTTC
CDR3 protein: CASSFKGGRYNEQFF